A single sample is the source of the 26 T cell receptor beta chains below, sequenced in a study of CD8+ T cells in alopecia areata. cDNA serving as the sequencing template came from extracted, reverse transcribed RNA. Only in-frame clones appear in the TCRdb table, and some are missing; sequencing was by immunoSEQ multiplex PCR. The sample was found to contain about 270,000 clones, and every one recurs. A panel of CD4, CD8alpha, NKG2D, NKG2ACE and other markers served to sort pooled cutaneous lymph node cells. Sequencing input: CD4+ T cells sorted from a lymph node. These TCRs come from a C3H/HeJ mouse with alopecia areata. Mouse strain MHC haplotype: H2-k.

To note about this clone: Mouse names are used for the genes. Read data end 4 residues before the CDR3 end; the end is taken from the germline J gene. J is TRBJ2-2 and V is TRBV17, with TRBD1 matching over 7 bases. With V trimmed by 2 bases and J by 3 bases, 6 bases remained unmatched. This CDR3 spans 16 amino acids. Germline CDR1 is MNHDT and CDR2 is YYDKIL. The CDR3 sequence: CASSRKQGSDTGQLYF. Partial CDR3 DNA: TGTGCTAGCAGTAGAAAACAGGGGTCGGACACCGGG.

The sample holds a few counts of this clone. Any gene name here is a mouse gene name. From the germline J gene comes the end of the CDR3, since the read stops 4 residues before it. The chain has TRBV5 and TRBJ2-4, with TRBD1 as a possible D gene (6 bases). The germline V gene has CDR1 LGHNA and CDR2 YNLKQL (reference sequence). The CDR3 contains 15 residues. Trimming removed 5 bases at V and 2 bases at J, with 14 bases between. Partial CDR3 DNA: TGTGCCAGCAGCTCCTCCGGGACATATCAAAAC. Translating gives CASSSSGTYQN. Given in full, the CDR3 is CASSSSGTYQNTLYF.

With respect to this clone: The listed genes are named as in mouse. CDR3 sequence: CASSLRGSNSDYTF. CDR3 DNA (partial): TGTGCCAGCTCTCTGAGGGGATCAAACTCC. This chain joins TRBV12-1 and TRBJ1-2; TRBD1 might be the D (5 bases). The CDR3 is cut off 4 residues early in the read; its end comes from the germline J gene. The CDR3 extends over 14 amino acids. The V end was cut by 1 base, the J end by 0 bases, with 8 bases between. Germline V lookup: CDR1 SGHSN, CDR2 HYEKVE.

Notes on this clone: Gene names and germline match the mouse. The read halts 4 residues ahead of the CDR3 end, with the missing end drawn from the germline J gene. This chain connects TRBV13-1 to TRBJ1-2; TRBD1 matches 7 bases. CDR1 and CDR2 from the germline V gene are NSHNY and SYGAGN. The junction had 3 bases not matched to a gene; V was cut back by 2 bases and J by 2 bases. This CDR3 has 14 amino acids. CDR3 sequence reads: CASSEQQGNSDYTF. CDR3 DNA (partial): TGTGCCAGCAGTGAGCAACAGGGGAACTCC.

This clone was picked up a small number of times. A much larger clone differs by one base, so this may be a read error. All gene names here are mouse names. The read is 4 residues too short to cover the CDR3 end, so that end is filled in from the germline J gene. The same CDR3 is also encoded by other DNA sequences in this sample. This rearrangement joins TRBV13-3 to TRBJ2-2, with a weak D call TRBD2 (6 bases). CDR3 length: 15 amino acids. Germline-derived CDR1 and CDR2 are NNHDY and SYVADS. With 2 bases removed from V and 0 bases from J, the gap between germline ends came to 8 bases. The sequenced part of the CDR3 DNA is TGTGCCAGCAGTGAACTGGGAGCAAACACCGGG. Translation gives CASSELGANTG. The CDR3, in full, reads CASSELGANTGQLYF.

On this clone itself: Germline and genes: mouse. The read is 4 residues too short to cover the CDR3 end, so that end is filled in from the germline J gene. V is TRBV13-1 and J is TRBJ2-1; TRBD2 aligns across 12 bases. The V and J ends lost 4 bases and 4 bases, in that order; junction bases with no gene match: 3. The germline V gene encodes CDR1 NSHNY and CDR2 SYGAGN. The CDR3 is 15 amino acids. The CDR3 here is CASSLTGGAYAEQFF. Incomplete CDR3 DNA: TGTGCCAGCAGTTTGACTGGGGGGGCGTATGCT.

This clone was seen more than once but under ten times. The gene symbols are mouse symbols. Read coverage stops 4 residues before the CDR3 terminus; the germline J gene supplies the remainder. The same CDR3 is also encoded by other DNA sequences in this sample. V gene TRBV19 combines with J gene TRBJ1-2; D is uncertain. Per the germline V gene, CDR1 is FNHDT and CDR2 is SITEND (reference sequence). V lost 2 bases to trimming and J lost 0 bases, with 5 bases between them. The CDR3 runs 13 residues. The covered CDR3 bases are TGTGCCAGCAGTATTCTGGCAAACTCC. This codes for CASSILANS. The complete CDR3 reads CASSILANSDYTF.

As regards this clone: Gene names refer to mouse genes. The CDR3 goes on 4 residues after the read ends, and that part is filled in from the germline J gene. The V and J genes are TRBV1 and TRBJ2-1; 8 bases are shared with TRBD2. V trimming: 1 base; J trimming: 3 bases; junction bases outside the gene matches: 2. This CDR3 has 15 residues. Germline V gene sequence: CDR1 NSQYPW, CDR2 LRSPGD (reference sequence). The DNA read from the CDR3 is TGCACCTGCAGTGCAGGGGGGGGCTTCTATGCT. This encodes CTCSAGGGFYA. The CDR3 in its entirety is CTCSAGGGFYAEQFF. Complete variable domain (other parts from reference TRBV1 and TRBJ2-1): VTLLEQNPRWRLVPRGQAVNLRCILKNSQYPWMSWYQQDLQKQLQWLFTLRSPGDKEVKSLPGADYLATRVTDTELRLQVANMSQGRTLYCTCSAGGGFYAEQFFGPGTRLTVL.

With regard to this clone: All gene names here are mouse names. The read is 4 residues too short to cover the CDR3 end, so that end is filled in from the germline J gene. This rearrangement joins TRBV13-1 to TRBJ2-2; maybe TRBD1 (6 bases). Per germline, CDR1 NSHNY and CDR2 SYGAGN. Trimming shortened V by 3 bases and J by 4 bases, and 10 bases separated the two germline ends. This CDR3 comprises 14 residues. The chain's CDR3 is CASSGTGFTGQLYF. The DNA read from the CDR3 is TGTGCCAGCAGTGGAACAGGGTTCACCGGG.

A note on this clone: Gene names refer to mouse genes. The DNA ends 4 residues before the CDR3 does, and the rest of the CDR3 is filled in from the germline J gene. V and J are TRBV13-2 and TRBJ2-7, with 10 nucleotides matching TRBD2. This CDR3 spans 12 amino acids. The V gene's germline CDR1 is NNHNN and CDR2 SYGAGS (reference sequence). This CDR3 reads CATGTGEYEQYF. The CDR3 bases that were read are TGTGCCACCGGGACTGGGGAGTAT.

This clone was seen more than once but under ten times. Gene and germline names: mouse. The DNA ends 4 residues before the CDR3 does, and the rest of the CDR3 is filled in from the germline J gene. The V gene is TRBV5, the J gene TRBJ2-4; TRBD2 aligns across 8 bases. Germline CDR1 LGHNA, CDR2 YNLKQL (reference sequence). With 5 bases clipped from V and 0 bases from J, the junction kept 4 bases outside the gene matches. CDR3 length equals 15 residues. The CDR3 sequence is CASSMGGASQNTLYF. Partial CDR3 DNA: TGTGCCAGCAGCATGGGGGGGGCTAGTCAAAAC.

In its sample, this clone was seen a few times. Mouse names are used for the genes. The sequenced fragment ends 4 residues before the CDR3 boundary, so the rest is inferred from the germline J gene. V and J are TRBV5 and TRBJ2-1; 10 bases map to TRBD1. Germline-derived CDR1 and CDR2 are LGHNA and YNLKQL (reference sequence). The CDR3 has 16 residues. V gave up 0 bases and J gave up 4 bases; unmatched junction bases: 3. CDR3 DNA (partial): TGTGCCAGCAGCCAAGACGGACAGGGGGGGTATGCT. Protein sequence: CASSQDGQGGYA. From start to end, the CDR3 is CASSQDGQGGYAEQFF.

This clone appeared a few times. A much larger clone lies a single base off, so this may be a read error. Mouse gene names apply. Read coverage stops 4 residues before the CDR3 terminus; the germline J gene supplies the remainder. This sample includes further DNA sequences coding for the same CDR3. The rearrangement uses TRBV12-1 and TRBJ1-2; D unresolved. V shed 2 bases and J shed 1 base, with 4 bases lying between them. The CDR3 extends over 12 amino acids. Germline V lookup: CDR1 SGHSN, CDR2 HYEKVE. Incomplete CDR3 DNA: TGTGCCAGCTCTCAGGGAAACTCC. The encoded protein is CASSQGNS. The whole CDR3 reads CASSQGNSDYTF. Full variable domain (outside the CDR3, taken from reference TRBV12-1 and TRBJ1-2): DSGVVQSPRHIIKEKGGRSVLTCIPISGHSNVVWYQQTLGKELKFLIQHYEKVERDKGFLPSRFSVQQFDDYHSEMNMSALELEDSAMYFCASSQGNSDYTFGSGTRLLVI.

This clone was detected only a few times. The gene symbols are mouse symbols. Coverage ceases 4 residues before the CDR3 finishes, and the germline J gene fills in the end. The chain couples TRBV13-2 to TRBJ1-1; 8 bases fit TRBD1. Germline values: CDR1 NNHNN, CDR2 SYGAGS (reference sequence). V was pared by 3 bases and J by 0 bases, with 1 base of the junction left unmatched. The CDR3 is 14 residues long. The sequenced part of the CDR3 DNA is TGTGCCAGCGGTGGGGACAGGACAAACACA. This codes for CASGGDRTNT. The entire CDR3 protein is CASGGDRTNTEVFF.

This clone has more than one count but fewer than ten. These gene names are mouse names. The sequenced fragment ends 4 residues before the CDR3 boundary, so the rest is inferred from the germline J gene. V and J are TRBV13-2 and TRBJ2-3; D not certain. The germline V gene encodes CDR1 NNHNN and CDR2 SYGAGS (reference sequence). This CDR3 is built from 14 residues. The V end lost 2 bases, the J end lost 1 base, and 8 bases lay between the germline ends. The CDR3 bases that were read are TGTGCCAGCGGTGAAAAGGGTGGTGCAGAA. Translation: CASGEKGGAE. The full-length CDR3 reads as CASGEKGGAETLYF.

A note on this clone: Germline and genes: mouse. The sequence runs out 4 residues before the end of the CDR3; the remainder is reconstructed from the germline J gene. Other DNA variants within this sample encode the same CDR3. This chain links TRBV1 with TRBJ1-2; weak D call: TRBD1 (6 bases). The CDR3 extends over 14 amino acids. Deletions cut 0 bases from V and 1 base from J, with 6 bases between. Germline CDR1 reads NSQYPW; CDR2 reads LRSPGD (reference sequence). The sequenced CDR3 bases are TGCACCTGCAGTGCAGAGGACAGAAACTCC. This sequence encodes CTCSAEDRNS. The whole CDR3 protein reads CTCSAEDRNSDYTF.

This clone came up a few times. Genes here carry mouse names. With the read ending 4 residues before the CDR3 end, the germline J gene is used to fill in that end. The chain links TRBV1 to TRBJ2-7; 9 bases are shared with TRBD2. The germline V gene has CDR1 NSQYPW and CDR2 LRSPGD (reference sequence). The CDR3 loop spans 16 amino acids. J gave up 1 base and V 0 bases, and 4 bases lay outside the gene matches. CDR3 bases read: TGCACCTGCAGTGCAGACCCGACTGGGGGATCCTAT. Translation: CTCSADPTGGSY. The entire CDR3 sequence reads CTCSADPTGGSYEQYF.

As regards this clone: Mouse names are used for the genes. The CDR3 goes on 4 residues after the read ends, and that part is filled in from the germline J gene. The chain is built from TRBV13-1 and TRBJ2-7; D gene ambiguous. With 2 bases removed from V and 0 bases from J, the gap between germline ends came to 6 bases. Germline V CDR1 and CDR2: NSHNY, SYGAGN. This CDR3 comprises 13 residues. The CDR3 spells CASSEHSSYEQYF. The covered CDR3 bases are TGTGCCAGCAGTGAACATAGCTCCTAT.

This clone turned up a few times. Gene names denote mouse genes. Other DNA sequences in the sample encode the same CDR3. The covered CDR3 bases are TGCACCTGCAGTGCAAGACAGGGTAATTCGCCC. The encoded protein is CTCSARQGNSP. The entire CDR3 reads CTCSARQGNSPLYF. This chain joins TRBV1 and TRBJ1-6, with 7 bases fitting TRBD1. The CDR3 extends 3 residues past the end of the read, so its final part is completed from the germline J gene. TRBJ1-6 is known as an ORF, though its function is uncertain. Germline V gene sequence: CDR1 NSQYPW, CDR2 LRSPGD (reference sequence). V trimming: 2 bases; J trimming: 6 bases; junction bases outside the gene matches: 1. CDR3 size: 14 residues.

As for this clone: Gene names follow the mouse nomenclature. CDR3 in amino acids: CASSDASAGGQDTQYF. The sequenced CDR3 bases are TGTGCCAGCAGTGATGCATCGGCAGGGGGGCAAGAC. The V and J genes are TRBV13-3 and TRBJ2-5, with TRBD1 as a possible D gene (7 bases). The CDR3 end is not reached by the read, which stops 4 residues before it; the germline J gene fills it in. Between the trimmed V and J ends, which lost 0 bases and 3 bases, there was a span of 14 bases. The CDR3 covers 16 residues. Per the germline V gene, CDR1 is NNHDY and CDR2 is SYVADS.

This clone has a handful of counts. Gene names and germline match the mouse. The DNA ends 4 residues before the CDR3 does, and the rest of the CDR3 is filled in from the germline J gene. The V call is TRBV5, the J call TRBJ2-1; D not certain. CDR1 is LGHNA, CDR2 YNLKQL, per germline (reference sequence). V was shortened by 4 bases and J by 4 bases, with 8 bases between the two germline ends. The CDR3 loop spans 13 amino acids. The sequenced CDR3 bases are TGTGCCAGCAGCCCGGAAGGGTATGCT. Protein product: CASSPEGYA. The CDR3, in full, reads CASSPEGYAEQFF.

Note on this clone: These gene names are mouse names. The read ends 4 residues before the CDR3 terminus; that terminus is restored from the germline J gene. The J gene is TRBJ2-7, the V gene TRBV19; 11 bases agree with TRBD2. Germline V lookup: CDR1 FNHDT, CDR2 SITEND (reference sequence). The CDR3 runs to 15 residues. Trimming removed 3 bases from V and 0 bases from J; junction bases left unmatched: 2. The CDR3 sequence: CASSRGTGGSYEQYF. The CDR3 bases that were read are TGTGCCAGCAGTAGAGGGACTGGGGGCTCCTAT.

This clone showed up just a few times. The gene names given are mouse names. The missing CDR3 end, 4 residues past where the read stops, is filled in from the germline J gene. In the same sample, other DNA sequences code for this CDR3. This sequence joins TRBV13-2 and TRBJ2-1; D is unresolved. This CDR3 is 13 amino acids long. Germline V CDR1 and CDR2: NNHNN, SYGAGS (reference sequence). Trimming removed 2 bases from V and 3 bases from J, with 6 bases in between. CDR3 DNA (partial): TGTGCCAGCGGTGACAACAGCTATGCT. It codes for CASGDNSYA. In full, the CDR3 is CASGDNSYAEQFF.

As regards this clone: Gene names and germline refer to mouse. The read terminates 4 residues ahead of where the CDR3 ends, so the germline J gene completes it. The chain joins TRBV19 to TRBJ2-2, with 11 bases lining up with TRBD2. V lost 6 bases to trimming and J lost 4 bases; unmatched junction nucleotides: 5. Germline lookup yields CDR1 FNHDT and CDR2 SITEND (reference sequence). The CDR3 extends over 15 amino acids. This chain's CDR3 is CASTRTGGTTGQLYF. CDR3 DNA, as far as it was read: TGTGCCAGCACCCGGACTGGGGGGACCACCGGG. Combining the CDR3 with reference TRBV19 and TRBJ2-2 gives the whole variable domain GGIITQTPKFLIGQEGQKLTLKCQQNFNHDTMYWYRQDSGKGLRLIYYSITENDLQKGDLSEGYDASREKKSSFSLTVTSAQKNEMAVFLCASTRTGGTTGQLYFGEGSKLTVL.

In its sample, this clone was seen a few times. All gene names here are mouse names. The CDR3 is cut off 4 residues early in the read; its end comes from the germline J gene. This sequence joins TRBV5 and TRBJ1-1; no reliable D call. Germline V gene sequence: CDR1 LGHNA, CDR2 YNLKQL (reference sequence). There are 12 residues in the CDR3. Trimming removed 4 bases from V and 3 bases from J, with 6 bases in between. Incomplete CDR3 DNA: TGTGCCAGCAGCCTACAAGACACA. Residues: CASSLQDT. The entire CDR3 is CASSLQDTEVFF.

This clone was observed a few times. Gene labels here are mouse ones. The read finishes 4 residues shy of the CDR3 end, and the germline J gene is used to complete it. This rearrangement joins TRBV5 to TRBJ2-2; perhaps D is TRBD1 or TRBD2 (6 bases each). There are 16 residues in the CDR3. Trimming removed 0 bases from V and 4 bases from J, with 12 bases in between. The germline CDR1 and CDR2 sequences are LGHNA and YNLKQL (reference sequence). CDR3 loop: CASSQEGARGTGQLYF. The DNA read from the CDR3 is TGTGCCAGCAGCCAAGAGGGGGCGCGGGGCACCGGG.